These 31 T cell receptor beta chains were all obtained from the same sample, sequenced in a study of beta chain features in type 1 diabetes (dated by TCRdb to the late 2010s). Libraries were made using the immunoSEQ multiplex PCR assay. The High Capacity cDNA Reverse Transcription Kit was used to reverse transcribe all of the isolated RNA, meaning that expressed TCRB transcripts were what got sequenced. Here the immuneACCESS table is served through TCRdb, limited to in-frame sequences with V and J called. Missing clones are a known gap in these copies; in checked studies unresolved V genes cover under half, and the rest lacks a known reason. This sample lists some 900,000 clones; under 20% were detected once. 0.02% to 0.025% of the sample goes to the ten largest clones. The sequenced sample consisted of naive CD4+ T cells from blood. Read against the paper, the sample's cell subset or site label means: true naive CD4+ T cells. The receptors were gathered from a young woman in good health.

V and J are TRBV28 and TRBJ1-5, with D hard to call. Looked up from germline, CDR1 is MDHEN and CDR2 is SYDVKM. The CDR3 has 15 amino acids. The ends were cut back, 3 bases at V and 1 base at J, with 10 bases in the middle. CDR3 sequence: CASSLLGNSNQPQHF. Written as DNA, the CDR3 is TGTGCCAGCAGTTTGCTGGGGAACAGCAATCAGCCCCAGCATTTT.

This clone was detected a few times. The J gene is TRBJ2-1, the V gene TRBV7-8; 13 bases are shared with TRBD2. V trimming: 5 bases; J trimming: 8 bases; junction bases outside the gene matches: 12. Germline CDR1 is SGHVS and CDR2 is FQNEAQ. The CDR3 spans 17 residues. The CDR3: CASSPNRLAGGRDEQFF. The CDR3 DNA is TGTGCCAGCAGCCCGAACCGACTAGCGGGAGGACGGGATGAGCAGTTCTTC.

The V call is TRBV28, the J call TRBJ2-4; 11 bases agree with TRBD2. Germline assignment: CDR1 MDHEN and CDR2 SYDVKM. V lost 5 bases and J lost 2; bases outside the gene matches: 17. CDR3 length: 20 amino acids. The CDR3 DNA sequence: TGTGCCAGCAGTCTCAGGACTAGCGGGTGGGTGGTTCTAACCAAAAACATTCAGTACTTC. Amino acid sequence: CASSLRTSGWVVLTKNIQYF.

V usage is TRBV5-4 and J usage is TRBJ2-6; no definite D call. V dropped 1 base and J dropped 4 bases, with 9 bases sitting between them. Germline loops: CDR1 SGHNT, CDR2 YYREEE (reference sequence). CDR3 length: 15 amino acids. The chain's CDR3 is CASSLPHRGANVLTF. The CDR3 bases are TGTGCCAGCAGCTTGCCGCACAGAGGGGCCAACGTCCTGACTTTC.

This clone showed up just a few times. The V gene is TRBV27, the J gene TRBJ2-7; D unresolved. CDR1 MNHEY and CDR2 SMNVEV come from the germline V gene (reference sequence). V lost 5 bases and J lost 2, with 10 bases in between. The CDR3 has 13 residues. The CDR3: CASSMRPPYEQYF. CDR3 in DNA: TGTGCCAGCAGTATGCGTCCCCCCTACGAGCAGTACTTC.

This clone was picked up a small number of times. This CDR3 reads CASSLSRSFYNEQFF. The CDR3 nucleotides read TGTGCCAGCAGTTTATCACGGTCCTTCTACAATGAGCAGTTCTTC. The chain links TRBV27 to TRBJ2-1; the D is unclear. This CDR3 comprises 15 residues. Germline V gene lookup returns CDR1 MNHEY and CDR2 SMNVEV (reference sequence). Deletions cut 0 bases from V and 3 bases from J, with 9 bases between.

The chain employs TRBV28 and TRBJ1-5, with a possible D match to TRBD1 (6 bases). This CDR3 comprises 14 residues. Germline CDR1 MDHEN, CDR2 SYDVKM. V was cut by 6 bases and J by 3 bases, with 12 bases left in between. CDR3 nucleotides: TGTGCCAGCAGACCGAGGGGGGTCAATCAGCCCCAGCATTTT. Protein product: CASRPRGVNQPQHF. Full variable domain (missing parts from reference TRBV28 and TRBJ1-5): DVKVTQSSRYLVKRTGEKVFLECVQDMDHENMFWYRQDPGLGLRLIYFSYDVKMKEKGDIPEGYSVSREKKERFSLILESASTNQTSMYLCASRPRGVNQPQHFGDGTRLSIL.

This clone was picked up a small number of times. The chain couples TRBV29-1 to TRBJ2-1; D call uncertain. Germline lookup yields CDR1 SQVTM and CDR2 ANQGSEA. V was pared by 2 bases and J by 6 bases, with 11 bases between. The CDR3 is 13 amino acids. The CDR3: CSVEWLVGNEQFF. The CDR3 DNA reads as TGCAGCGTTGAATGGCTAGTCGGCAATGAGCAGTTCTTC.

This clone occurred a few times. The J gene is TRBJ2-1, the V gene TRBV4-2; 9 nucleotides line up with TRBD2. Trimming removed 6 bases from V and 4 bases from J; junction bases left unmatched: 7. CDR1 LGHNA and CDR2 YNFKEQ come from the germline V gene. The CDR3 loop spans 15 amino acids. The CDR3 region is CASRHGLAKYNEQFF. The CDR3 DNA sequence: TGTGCCAGCAGGCACGGACTAGCGAAATACAATGAGCAGTTCTTC.

This clone has more than one count but fewer than ten. CDR3 in amino acids: CASSAPGQGFYGYTF. The CDR3 region has the DNA TGTGCCAGCAGTGCCCCGGGACAGGGATTCTATGGCTACACCTTC. The V gene is TRBV27, the J gene TRBJ1-2, with 9 bases fitting TRBD1. The CDR3 has 15 residues. Germline V lookup: CDR1 MNHEY, CDR2 SMNVEV (reference sequence). The V gene end was trimmed by 5 bases and the J gene end by 4 bases; junction bases not matched to a gene: 8.

In its sample, this clone was seen a few times. The rearrangement joins TRBV9 to TRBJ2-2; TRBD2 matches at 12 bases. The CDR3 is made up of 15 amino acids. CDR1 and CDR2 from the germline V gene are SGDLS and YYNGEE. The J segment lost 6 bases and the V segment lost 7 bases, leaving 7 bases of the junction unmatched. CDR3 sequence (DNA): TGTGCCAGCTCGCAACTAGCGGGAGGCGCCGGGGAGCTGTTTTTT. Protein: CASSQLAGGAGELFF.

This clone turned up a few times. At the DNA level, this CDR3 is encoded by other sequences in the same sample as well. The J gene is TRBJ2-7, the V gene TRBV2; TRBD1 aligns across 7 bases. With V trimmed by 4 bases and J by 3 bases, 0 bases remained unmatched. The CDR3 extends over 12 amino acids. Germline V gene sequence: CDR1 SNHLY, CDR2 FYNNEI. This chain's CDR3 is CASSGQGYEQYF. The CDR3 DNA reads as TGTGCCAGCAGTGGACAGGGCTACGAGCAGTACTTC.

V and J are TRBV9 and TRBJ2-5; D is tentatively TRBD1 or TRBD2 (5 bases each). V shed 0 bases and J shed 4 bases, with 10 bases lying between them. CDR1 is SGDLS, CDR2 YYNGEE, per germline. The CDR3 length is 14 residues. The CDR3 sequence: CASSVGGNTETQYF. DNA for the CDR3: TGTGCCAGCAGCGTAGGGGGGAACACAGAGACCCAGTACTTC.

The V call is TRBV6-5, the J call TRBJ2-1; the D gene is possibly TRBD1 (8 bases). Trimming shortened V by 4 bases and J by 8 bases, and 21 bases separated the two germline ends. This CDR3 has 16 residues. From germline, CDR1 is MNHEY and CDR2 SVGAGI. For the CDR3, the DNA is TGTGCCAGCAGTTCCACACCCAGCGGGACAGGCTATGAGCAGTTCTTC. It yields the protein CASSSTPSGTGYEQFF.

This clone was seen more than once but under ten times. The CDR3 sequence: CASSTGSGRTYEQYF. DNA for the CDR3: TGTGCCAGCAGCACCGGCAGCGGGAGAACCTACGAGCAGTACTTC. The gene calls are TRBV28 and TRBJ2-7; TRBD2 matches 8 bases. CDR1 is MDHEN and CDR2 is SYDVKM in the germline V gene. The trim removed 6 bases at V and 2 bases at J, leaving 9 bases unmatched. The CDR3 spans 15 residues.

The table lists this clone with a few counts. The chain joins TRBV14 to TRBJ1-1; 8 bases align to TRBD1. The germline gives CDR1 SGHDN, CDR2 FVKESK. V gave up 4 bases and J gave up 4 bases; unmatched junction bases: 14. The CDR3 sequence is 17 residues long. The CDR3 spells CASSPGGPKAGPTEAFF. Written as DNA, the CDR3 is TGTGCCAGCAGCCCAGGGGGCCCGAAAGCGGGCCCCACTGAAGCTTTCTTT.

This clone was observed a few times. The chain links TRBV6-1 to TRBJ1-5; TRBD1 is a possible D gene (6 bases). Germline CDR1 is MNHNS and CDR2 is SASEGT. The CDR3 spans 14 residues. V was clipped by 6 bases and J by 5 bases, with 14 bases between them. CDR3 sequence: CASSLRGGDQPQHF. For the CDR3, the DNA is TGTGCCAGCAGCCTCAGGGGTGGGGATCAGCCCCAGCATTTT.

This clone was detected a few times. The gene calls are TRBV29-1 and TRBJ2-7, with D possibly called TRBD1 or TRBD2 (6 bases each). This CDR3 is built from 14 residues. Trimming stripped 4 bases from V and 4 bases from J, with 17 bases between. Germline V lookup: CDR1 SQVTM, CDR2 ANQGSEA. The CDR3 sequence is CSVGGGLFPYEQYF. In DNA form, the CDR3 reads TGCAGCGTTGGTGGGGGGCTTTTCCCTTACGAGCAGTACTTC.

This chain links TRBV18 with TRBJ2-1; 7 bases are a match to TRBD2. Germline V gene sequence: CDR1 KGHSH, CDR2 LQKENI. This CDR3 region has 15 residues. The J segment lost 0 bases and the V segment lost 6 bases, leaving 5 bases of the junction unmatched. Here the CDR3 reads CASSLLASSYNEQFF. The CDR3 DNA follows: TGTGCCAGCTCCCTACTAGCGAGCTCCTACAATGAGCAGTTCTTC.

This clone was detected only a few times. The CDR3 here is CASSSPGLAGSGNEQFF. CDR3 DNA: TGTGCCAGCAGTTCACCGGGACTAGCGGGATCGGGGAATGAGCAGTTCTTC. This chain joins TRBV27 and TRBJ2-1, with 13 bases lining up with TRBD2. The CDR3 is 17 amino acids. Germline V lookup: CDR1 MNHEY, CDR2 SMNVEV (reference sequence). Unmatched junction bases numbered 10, after V lost 4 bases and J lost 7 bases.

The table lists this clone with a few counts. The chain employs TRBV9 and TRBJ2-1; 9 bases are shared with TRBD1. The CDR3 extends over 15 amino acids. The V gene end was trimmed by 0 bases and the J gene end by 7 bases; junction bases not matched to a gene: 5. Germline V CDR1 and CDR2: SGDLS, YYNGEE. CDR3 region: CASSVVGTGWNEQFF. The CDR3 DNA follows: TGTGCCAGCAGCGTAGTTGGGACAGGGTGGAATGAGCAGTTCTTC.

This clone has just a few counts. The chain recombines TRBV4-3 with TRBJ2-1, with TRBD2 matching 7 bases. The ends lost 5 bases at V and 6 bases at J; junction bases unmatched: 13. The CDR3 contains 16 residues. In germline, CDR1 is LGHNA, CDR2 YSLEER. The CDR3 DNA reads as TGCGCCAGCAGCTCCGGGCTAGCGGAGCCTTTCAATGAGCAGTTCTTC. This encodes CASSSGLAEPFNEQFF.

J is TRBJ2-1 and V is TRBV6-6; tentatively, D is TRBD1 (7 bases). Germline loops: CDR1 MNHNY, CDR2 SVGAGI (reference sequence). The CDR3 covers 14 residues. Trimming pared 3 bases from V and 7 bases from J, leaving 13 bases between. In nucleotides, the CDR3 is TGTGCCAGCAGTTATACTTCAGGGGGGAATGAGCAGTTCTTC. Translated, it gives CASSYTSGGNEQFF.

DNA of the CDR3: TGTGCCAGCTCACCGACGGGAGAAACTCGCGAGCAGTACTTC. This gives the protein CASSPTGETREQYF. The chain links TRBV18 to TRBJ2-7, with D possibly matching TRBD2 (6 bases). Germline V gene sequence: CDR1 KGHSH, CDR2 LQKENI. The V end lost 3 bases, the J end lost 6 bases, and 15 bases lay between the germline ends. The CDR3 consists of 14 residues.

V and J are TRBV5-4 and TRBJ2-6; TRBD1 or TRBD2 may be the D gene (6 bases each). The CDR3 length is 16 residues. CDR1 is SGHNT and CDR2 is YYREEE in the germline V gene (reference sequence). V lost 4 bases and J 4 bases, leaving 15 bases between the germline ends. CDR3: CASSLSGAPGANVLTF. For the CDR3, the DNA is TGTGCCAGCAGCCTTTCGGGGGCGCCCGGGGCCAACGTCCTGACTTTC.

V is TRBV18 and J is TRBJ2-5; the D gene is possibly TRBD1 (5 bases). Trimming left V 3 bases short and J 5 bases short, with 22 bases between. The V gene's germline CDR1 is KGHSH and CDR2 LQKENI. CDR3 length: 17 residues. CDR3 sequence reads: CASSPPIGAEVSETQYF. The DNA for the CDR3 is TGTGCCAGCTCACCGCCAATAGGGGCAGAGGTTTCGGAGACCCAGTACTTC.

Comment on this clone: Other nucleotide sequences in the sample specify the same CDR3. The chain links TRBV18 to TRBJ1-1, with D perhaps matching TRBD1 (5 bases). Trimming pared 3 bases from V and 1 base from J, leaving 9 bases between. The length of the CDR3 is 14 residues. CDR1 and CDR2 from the germline V gene are KGHSH and LQKENI. CDR3 amino acids: CASSPTTGNTEAFF. The CDR3 coding sequence is TGTGCCAGCTCACCCACTACAGGGAACACTGAAGCTTTCTTT.

There are a few counts of this clone. The rearrangement uses TRBV9 and TRBJ1-1; D possibly corresponds to TRBD1 (5 bases). The CDR3 consists of 17 residues. The germline V gene encodes CDR1 SGDLS and CDR2 YYNGEE. V was shortened by 0 bases and J by 1 base, with 16 bases between the two germline ends. The CDR3 reads CASSVDPGGAGNTEAFF. Written as DNA, the CDR3 is TGTGCCAGCAGCGTAGACCCCGGGGGAGCAGGGAACACTGAAGCTTTCTTT.

The CDR3 is CASSYQRQTSRGFF. For the CDR3, the DNA is TGTGCCAGCAGTTACCAACGACAGACTTCTCGGGGTTTCTTT. J is TRBJ1-1 and V is TRBV6-5, with D possibly being TRBD1 (5 bases). Germline CDR1 is MNHEY and CDR2 is SVGAGI. The CDR3 is made up of 14 amino acids. Trimming took 2 bases from V and 13 from J, leaving 20 bases between them.

The chain links TRBV18 to TRBJ2-2, with D possibly being TRBD2 (6 bases). This CDR3 region has 13 residues. CDR1 and CDR2 (germline): KGHSH, LQKENI. Trimming took off 8 bases at V and 3 bases at J, with 10 bases between the two ends. DNA of the CDR3: TGTGCCAGCGAGTCGGGGGACACCGGGGAGCTGTTTTTT. This encodes CASESGDTGELFF.

The V gene is TRBV27, the J gene TRBJ2-7, with 7 bases aligning to TRBD2. The V and J ends lost 4 bases and 3 bases, in that order; junction bases with no gene match: 9. Germline CDR1 reads MNHEY; CDR2 reads SMNVEV (reference sequence). This CDR3 is 15 amino acids long. The CDR3 protein is CASSSFGTTNYEQYF. Here the CDR3 DNA reads TGTGCCAGCAGTTCTTTTGGGACTACCAACTACGAGCAGTACTTC.